This passage covers 2 T cell receptor beta chains from one sample sequenced in a study of T-cell memory formation after mild COVID-19. Each CDR3 protein is one row after TCRdb ran MiXCR on the 5' RACE reads. The data contain about 470,000 distinct CDR3 sequences, approximately 25% of them seen just once; the ten biggest clones take up around 13%. The sequenced sample consisted of PBMCs or a T cell subset sorted from them (not recorded which). The receptor source for this set is an adult woman who had mild COVID-19 (a few samples of this study predate the infection). Cell type and time point are not known.

This clonotype was seen repeatedly, ten times or more. This sequence joins TRBV7-2 and TRBJ2-3; D unresolved. V was shortened by 1 base and J by 0 bases, with 8 bases between the two germline ends. The CDR3 consists of 15 residues. Germline V lookup: CDR1 SGHTA, CDR2 FQGNSA. Here the CDR3 reads CASSLGLTSTDTQYF. DNA of the CDR3: TGTGCCAGCAGCTTAGGGCTTACTAGCACAGATACGCAGTATTTT.

The rearrangement joins TRBV5-5 to TRBJ1-3, with 8 positions matching TRBD1. The CDR3 covers 15 residues. The ends lost 4 bases at V and 3 bases at J; junction bases unmatched: 6. Germline lookup yields CDR1 SGHKS and CDR2 YYEKEE (reference sequence). CDR3 sequence (DNA): TGTGCCAGCAGCCAACAGGGGGATAGTGGAAACACCATATATTTT. Encoded protein: CASSQQGDSGNTIYF.